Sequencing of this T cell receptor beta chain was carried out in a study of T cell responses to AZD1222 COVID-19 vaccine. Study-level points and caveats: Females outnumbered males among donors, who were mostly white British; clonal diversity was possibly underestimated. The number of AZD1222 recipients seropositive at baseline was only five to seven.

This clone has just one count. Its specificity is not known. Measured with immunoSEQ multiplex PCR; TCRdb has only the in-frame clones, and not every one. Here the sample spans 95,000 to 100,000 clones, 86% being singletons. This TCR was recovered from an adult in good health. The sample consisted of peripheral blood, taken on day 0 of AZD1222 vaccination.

Here the CDR3 DNA reads TGTGCCAGCAGTCCCCGCACTGAAGCTTTCTTT. This codes for CASSPRTEAFF. The chain recombines TRBV28 with TRBJ1-1; unclear D gene. The germline CDR1 and CDR2 sequences are MDHEN and SYDVKM. V was trimmed by 5 bases and J by 4 bases, leaving 5 bases between them. The CDR3 covers 11 residues.